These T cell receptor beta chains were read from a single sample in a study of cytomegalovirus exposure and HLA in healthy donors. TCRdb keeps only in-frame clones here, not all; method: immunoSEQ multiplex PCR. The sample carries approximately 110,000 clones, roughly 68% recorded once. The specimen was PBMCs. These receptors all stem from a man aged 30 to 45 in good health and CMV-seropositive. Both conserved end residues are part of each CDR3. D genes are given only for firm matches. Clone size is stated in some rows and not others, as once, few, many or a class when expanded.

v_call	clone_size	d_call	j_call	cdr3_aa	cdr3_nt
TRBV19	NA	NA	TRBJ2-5	CASIDRSERQYF	TGTGCCAGTATCGACAGGTCAGAGCGGCAGTACTTC
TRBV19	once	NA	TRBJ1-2	CASSIVGGGNYGYTF	TGTGCCAGTAGTATAGTTGGGGGCGGAAACTATGGCTACACCTTC
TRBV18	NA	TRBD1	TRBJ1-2	CASSSATPGTGIYGYTF	TGTGCCAGCTCATCCGCAACTCCCGGGACAGGGATCTATGGCTACACCTTC
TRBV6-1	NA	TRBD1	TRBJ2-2	CASRQGQESGELFF	TGTGCCAGCAGACAGGGACAGGAATCCGGGGAGCTGTTTTTT
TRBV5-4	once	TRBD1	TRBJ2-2	CASSRQGGSTGELFF	TGTGCCAGCAGCCGACAGGGGGGGAGCACCGGAGAGCTGTTTTTT
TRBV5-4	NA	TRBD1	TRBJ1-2	CASSLAGTGSFVTF	TGTGCCAGCAGCTTGGCCGGGACAGGGTCTTTCGTTACCTTC
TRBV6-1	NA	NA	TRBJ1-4	CASSEALSRATNEKLFF	TGTGCCAGCAGTGAAGCGCTCTCCAGGGCAACTAATGAAAAACTGTTTTTT
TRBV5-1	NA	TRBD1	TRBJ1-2	CASSWDSLYGYTF	TGCGCCAGCAGCTGGGACAGCCTCTATGGCTACACCTTC
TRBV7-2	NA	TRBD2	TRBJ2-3	CASSSWTRRTDTQYF	TGTGCCAGCAGCTCTTGGACTAGACGCACAGATACGCAGTATTTT
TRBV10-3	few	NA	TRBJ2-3	CAISTNGAADTQYF	TGTGCCATCAGTACCAATGGGGCCGCAGATACGCAGTATTTT
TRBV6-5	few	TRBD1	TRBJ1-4	CASSYLQGASNEKLFF	TGTGCCAGCAGTTACTTGCAGGGGGCTTCTAATGAAAAACTGTTTTTT
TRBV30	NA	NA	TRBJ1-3	CAWSLGARSGNTIYF	TGTGCCTGGAGTTTGGGGGCGAGATCTGGAAACACCATATATTTT
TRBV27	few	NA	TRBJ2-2	CASSPYPGGELFF	TGTGCCAGCAGCCCTTACCCCGGCGGGGAGCTGTTTTTT
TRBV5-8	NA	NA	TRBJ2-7	CASSLDSGTTLWYF	TGTGCCAGCAGCTTGGACTCTGGGACAACACTGTGGTACTTC
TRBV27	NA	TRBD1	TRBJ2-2	CASSLPGGNTGELFF	TGTGCCAGCAGTTTGCCAGGGGGAAACACCGGGGAGCTGTTTTTT
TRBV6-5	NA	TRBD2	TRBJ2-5	CASSRERGGRETQYF	TGTGCCAGCAGTAGGGAGCGGGGGGGAAGAGAGACCCAGTACTTC
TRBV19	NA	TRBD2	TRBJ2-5	CASNKRGGLQETQYF	TGTGCCAGTAATAAGCGGGGGGGACTCCAAGAGACCCAGTACTTC
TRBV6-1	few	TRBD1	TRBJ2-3	CALGDRGRTDTQYF	TGTGCCTTGGGGGACAGGGGGCGCACAGATACGCAGTATTTT
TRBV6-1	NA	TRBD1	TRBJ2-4	CASGGQGGHIQYF	TGTGCCAGCGGGGGACAGGGGGGGCACATTCAGTACTTC
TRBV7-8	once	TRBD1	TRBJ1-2	CASSLGGTGGANYGYTF	TGTGCCAGCAGCTTAGGCGGGACAGGGGGCGCTAACTATGGCTACACCTTC
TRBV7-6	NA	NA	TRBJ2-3	CASSRARLTDTQYF	TGTGCCAGCAGTAGAGCTAGGTTAACAGATACGCAGTATTTT
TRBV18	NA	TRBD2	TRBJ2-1	CASSPPPMTSGRHNEQFF	TGTGCCAGCTCACCACCCCCCATGACTAGCGGGAGACACAATGAGCAGTTCTTC
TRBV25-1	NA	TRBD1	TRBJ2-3	CASSGNRGNQPQYF	TGTGCCAGCAGTGGAAACAGGGGCAATCAGCCCCAGTATTTT
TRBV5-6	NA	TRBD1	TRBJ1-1	CASSQGQGAWWDTEAFF	TGTGCCAGCAGCCAAGGACAGGGGGCATGGTGGGACACTGAAGCTTTCTTT
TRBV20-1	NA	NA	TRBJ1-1	CSARSNTEAFF	TGCAGTGCTAGGTCTAACACTGAAGCTTTCTTT
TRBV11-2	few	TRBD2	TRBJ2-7	CASSLIRGGTYEQYF	TGTGCCAGCAGCTTAATTCGCGGGGGAACCTACGAGCAGTACTTC
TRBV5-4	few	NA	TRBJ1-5	CASSLFYRQGNQPQHF	TGTGCCAGCAGCTTGTTTTATCGGCAGGGAAATCAGCCCCAGCATTTT
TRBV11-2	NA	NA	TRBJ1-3	CASSSLRTGLRNTIYF	TGTGCCAGCAGCTCACTACGTACAGGGTTGAGAAACACCATATATTTT
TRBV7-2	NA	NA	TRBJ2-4	CASSSIQGLGNIQYF	TGTGCCAGCAGCTCCATCCAGGGGCTAGGAAACATTCAGTACTTC
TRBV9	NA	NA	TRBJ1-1	CASSVAGDTEAFF	TGTGCCAGCAGCGTAGCAGGGGACACTGAAGCTTTCTTT
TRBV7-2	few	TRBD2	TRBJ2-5	CASSLAGMGGETQYF	TGTGCCAGCAGCTTAGCGGGAATGGGGGGGGAGACCCAGTACTTC
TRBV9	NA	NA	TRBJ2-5	CASSVRTTKASETQYF	TGTGCCAGCAGCGTCCGGACTACTAAAGCTTCGGAGACCCAGTACTTC
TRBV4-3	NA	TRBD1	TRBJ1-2	CASSQVVGGGSQYGYTF	TGCGCCAGCAGCCAAGTAGTTGGAGGGGGCTCACAGTATGGCTACACCTTC
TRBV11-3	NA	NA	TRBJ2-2	CASRFNSNTGELFF	TGTGCCAGCAGGTTTAATTCGAACACCGGGGAGCTGTTTTTT
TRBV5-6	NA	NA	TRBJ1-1	CASSRDIYTEAFF	TGTGCCAGCAGCCGAGACATCTACACTGAAGCTTTCTTT
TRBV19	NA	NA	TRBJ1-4	CASKEGRPATNEKLFF	TGTGCCAGTAAAGAAGGCAGGCCCGCAACTAATGAAAAACTGTTTTTT
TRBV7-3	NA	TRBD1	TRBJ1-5	CASSSDRGVGTVGNQPQHF	TGTGCCAGCAGCTCAGACAGGGGAGTAGGTACGGTAGGCAATCAGCCCCAGCATTTT
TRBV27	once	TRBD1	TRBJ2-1	CASSQGQGYNEQFF	TGTGCCAGCAGTCAGGGACAGGGATACAATGAGCAGTTCTTC
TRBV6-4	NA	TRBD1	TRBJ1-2	CASSDSRGLNYGYTF	TGTGCCAGCAGTGACTCAAGGGGGCTCAACTATGGCTACACCTTC
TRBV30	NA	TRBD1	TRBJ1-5	CAWSPGTGVPQHF	TGTGCCTGGAGTCCCGGGACAGGGGTGCCCCAGCATTTT
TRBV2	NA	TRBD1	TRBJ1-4	CASSRDRFNEKLFF	TGTGCCAGCAGTCGGGACAGATTTAATGAAAAACTGTTTTTT
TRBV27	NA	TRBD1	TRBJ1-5	CASKGLDRGGNQPQHF	TGTGCCAGCAAGGGCTTAGACAGGGGGGGGAATCAGCCCCAGCATTTT
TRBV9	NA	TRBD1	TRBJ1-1	CASSAMMDRFTEAFF	TGTGCCAGCAGCGCGATGATGGACAGGTTCACTGAAGCTTTCTTT
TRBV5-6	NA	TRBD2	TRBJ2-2	CASSLAGGYTGELFF	TGTGCCAGCAGCTTGGCCGGGGGGTACACCGGGGAGCTGTTTTTT
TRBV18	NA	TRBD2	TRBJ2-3	CASSPWTSGSSDTQYF	TGTGCCAGCTCACCGTGGACTAGCGGGAGTTCAGATACGCAGTATTTT
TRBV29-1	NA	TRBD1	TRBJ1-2	CSVDITGADGYTF	TGCAGCGTCGATATTACAGGGGCGGATGGCTACACCTTC
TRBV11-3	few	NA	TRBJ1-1	CASSLFNTEAFF	TGTGCCAGCAGCCTCTTTAACACTGAAGCTTTCTTT
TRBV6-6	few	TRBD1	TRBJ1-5	CASSYGIEGARRAQHF	TGTGCCAGCAGTTATGGAATTGAGGGGGCGCGGCGGGCCCAGCATTTT
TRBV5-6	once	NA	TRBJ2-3	CASSLPLTWEGATQYF	TGTGCCAGCAGCTTACCGCTCACCTGGGAAGGGGCTACGCAGTATTTT
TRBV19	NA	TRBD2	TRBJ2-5	CASAGGGQETQYF	TGTGCCAGTGCCGGGGGGGGACAAGAGACCCAGTACTTC
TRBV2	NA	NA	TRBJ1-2	CASRAVSYGYTF	TGTGCCAGCAGGGCGGTCAGCTATGGCTACACCTTC
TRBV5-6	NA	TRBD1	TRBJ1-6	CASSRDRGTVPLHF	TGTGCCAGCAGCCGCGACAGGGGAACGGTCCCCCTCCACTTT
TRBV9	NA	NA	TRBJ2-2	CASSDNEAPTGELFF	TGTGCCAGCAGCGATAACGAGGCCCCCACCGGGGAGCTGTTTTTT
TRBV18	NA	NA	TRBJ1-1	CGSGELNTEAFF	TGTGGATCAGGGGAATTGAACACTGAAGCTTTCTTT
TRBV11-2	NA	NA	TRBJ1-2	CASSFGSGTIYGYTF	TGTGCCAGCAGCTTTGGCTCCGGGACTATCTATGGCTACACCTTC
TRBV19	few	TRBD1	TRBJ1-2	CASENFRTGDNYGYTF	TGTGCCAGTGAGAACTTTAGGACAGGGGATAACTATGGCTACACCTTC
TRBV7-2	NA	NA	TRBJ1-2	CASSLGGRDYGYTF	TGTGCCAGCAGCTTAGGGGGCAGGGACTATGGCTACACCTTC
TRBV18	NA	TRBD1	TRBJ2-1	CASSPVLPDRVGLNEQFF	TGTGCCAGCTCACCAGTACTTCCCGACAGGGTGGGTCTCAATGAGCAGTTCTTC
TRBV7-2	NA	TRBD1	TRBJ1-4	CASSLDRVGEKLFF	TGTGCCAGCAGCCTTGACAGGGTTGGGGAAAAACTGTTTTTT